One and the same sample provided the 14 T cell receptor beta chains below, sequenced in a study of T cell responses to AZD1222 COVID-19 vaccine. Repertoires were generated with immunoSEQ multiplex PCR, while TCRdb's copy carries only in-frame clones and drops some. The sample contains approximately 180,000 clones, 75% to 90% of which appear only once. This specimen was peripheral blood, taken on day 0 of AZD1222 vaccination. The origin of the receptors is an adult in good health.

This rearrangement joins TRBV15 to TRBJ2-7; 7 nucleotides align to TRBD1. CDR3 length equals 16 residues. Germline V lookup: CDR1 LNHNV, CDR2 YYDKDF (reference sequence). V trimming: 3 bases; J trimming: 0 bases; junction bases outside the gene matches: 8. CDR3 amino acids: CATSRSFGQDSYEQYF. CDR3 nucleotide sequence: TGTGCCACCAGCAGGTCCTTCGGACAGGACTCCTACGAGCAGTACTTC.

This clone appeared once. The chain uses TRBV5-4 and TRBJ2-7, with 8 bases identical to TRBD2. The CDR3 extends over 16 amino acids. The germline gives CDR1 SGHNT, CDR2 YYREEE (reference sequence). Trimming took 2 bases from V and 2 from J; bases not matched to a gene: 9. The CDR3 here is CASSFLAAGAAYEQYF. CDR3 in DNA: TGTGCCAGCAGCTTTCTCGCAGCGGGAGCTGCCTACGAGCAGTACTTC.

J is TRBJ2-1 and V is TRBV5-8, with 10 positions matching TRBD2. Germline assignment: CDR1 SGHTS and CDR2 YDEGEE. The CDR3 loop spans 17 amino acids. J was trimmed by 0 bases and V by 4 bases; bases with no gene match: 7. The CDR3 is CASSPGLADSSYNEQFF. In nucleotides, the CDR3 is TGTGCCAGCAGCCCAGGACTAGCGGACAGCTCCTACAATGAGCAGTTCTTC.

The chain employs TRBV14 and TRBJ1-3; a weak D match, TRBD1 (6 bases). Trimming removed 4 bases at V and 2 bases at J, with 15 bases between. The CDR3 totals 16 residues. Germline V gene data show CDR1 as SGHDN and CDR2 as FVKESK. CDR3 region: CASSRSWAGAGNTIYF. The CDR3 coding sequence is TGTGCCAGCAGCCGTTCCTGGGCAGGGGCTGGAAACACCATATATTTT.

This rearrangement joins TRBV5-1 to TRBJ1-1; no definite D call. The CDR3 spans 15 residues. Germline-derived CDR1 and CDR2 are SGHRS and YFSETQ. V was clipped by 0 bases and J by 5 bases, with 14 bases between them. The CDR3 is CASSLAVPPGTEAFF. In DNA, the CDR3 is TGCGCCAGCAGCTTGGCCGTACCCCCGGGGACTGAAGCTTTCTTT.

Written as DNA, the CDR3 is TGTGCCAGCAGCGAGATATGGGGGCGGGAGGACATCGACGAGCAGTACTTC. Protein product: CASSEIWGREDIDEQYF. The chain couples TRBV21-1 to TRBJ2-7; the table names TRBD2, a call not compared with the DNA. TRBV21-1 is listed as a pseudogene. CDR3 length: 17 amino acids.

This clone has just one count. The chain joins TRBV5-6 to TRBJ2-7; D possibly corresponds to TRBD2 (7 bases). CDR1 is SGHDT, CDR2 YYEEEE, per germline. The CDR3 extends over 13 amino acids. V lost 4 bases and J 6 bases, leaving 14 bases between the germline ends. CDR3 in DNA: TGTGCCAGCAGCCCCCGGAGGGGGGGCGAGCAGTACTTC. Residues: CASSPRRGGEQYF.

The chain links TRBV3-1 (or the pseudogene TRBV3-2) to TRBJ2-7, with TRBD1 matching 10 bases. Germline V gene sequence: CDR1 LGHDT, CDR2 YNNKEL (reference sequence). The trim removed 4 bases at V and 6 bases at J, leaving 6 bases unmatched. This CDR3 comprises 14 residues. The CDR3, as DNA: TGTGCCAGCAGCCCCGACAGGGGGCCGGTCGAGCAGTACTTC. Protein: CASSPDRGPVEQYF.

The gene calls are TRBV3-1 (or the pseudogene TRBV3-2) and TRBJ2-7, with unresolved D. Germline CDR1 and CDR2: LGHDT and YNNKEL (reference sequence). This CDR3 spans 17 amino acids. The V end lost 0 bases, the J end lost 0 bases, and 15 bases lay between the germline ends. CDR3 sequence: CASSQDRTGKDSYEQYF. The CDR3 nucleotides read TGTGCCAGCAGCCAAGATCGAACGGGTAAAGACTCCTACGAGCAGTACTTC.

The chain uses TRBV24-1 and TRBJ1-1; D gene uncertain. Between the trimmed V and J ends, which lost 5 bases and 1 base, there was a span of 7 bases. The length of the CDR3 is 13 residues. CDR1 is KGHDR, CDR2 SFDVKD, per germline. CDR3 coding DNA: TGTGCCACCAGTGTGGCAGGGAACACTGAAGCTTTCTTT. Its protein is CATSVAGNTEAFF.

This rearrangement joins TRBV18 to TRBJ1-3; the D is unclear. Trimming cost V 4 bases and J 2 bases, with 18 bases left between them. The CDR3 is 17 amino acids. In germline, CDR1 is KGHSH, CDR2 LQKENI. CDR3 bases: TGTGCCAGCTCACACCTGGGCCCTCGGCGGACTGGAAACACCATATATTTT. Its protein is CASSHLGPRRTGNTIYF.

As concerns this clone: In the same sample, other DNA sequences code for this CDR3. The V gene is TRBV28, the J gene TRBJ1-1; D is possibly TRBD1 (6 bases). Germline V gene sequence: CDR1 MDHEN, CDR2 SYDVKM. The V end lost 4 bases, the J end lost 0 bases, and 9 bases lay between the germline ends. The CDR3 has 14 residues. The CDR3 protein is CASSSGGLNTEAFF. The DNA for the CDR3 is TGTGCCAGCAGTTCTGGGGGCCTGAACACTGAAGCTTTCTTT.

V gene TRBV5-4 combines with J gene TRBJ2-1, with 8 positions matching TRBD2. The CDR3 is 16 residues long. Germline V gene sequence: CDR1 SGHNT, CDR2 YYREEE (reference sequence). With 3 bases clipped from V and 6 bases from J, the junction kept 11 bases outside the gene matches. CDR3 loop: CASSSAGTRSGNEQFF. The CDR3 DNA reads TGTGCCAGCAGCTCCGCCGGGACTAGGAGCGGCAATGAGCAGTTCTTC.

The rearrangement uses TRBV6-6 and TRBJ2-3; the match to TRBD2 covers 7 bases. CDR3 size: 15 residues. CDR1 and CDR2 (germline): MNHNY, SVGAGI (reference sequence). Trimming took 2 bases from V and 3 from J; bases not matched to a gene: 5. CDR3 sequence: CASSYGGSTTDTQYF. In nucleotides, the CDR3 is TGTGCCAGCAGTTACGGCGGGAGTACTACAGATACGCAGTATTTT.